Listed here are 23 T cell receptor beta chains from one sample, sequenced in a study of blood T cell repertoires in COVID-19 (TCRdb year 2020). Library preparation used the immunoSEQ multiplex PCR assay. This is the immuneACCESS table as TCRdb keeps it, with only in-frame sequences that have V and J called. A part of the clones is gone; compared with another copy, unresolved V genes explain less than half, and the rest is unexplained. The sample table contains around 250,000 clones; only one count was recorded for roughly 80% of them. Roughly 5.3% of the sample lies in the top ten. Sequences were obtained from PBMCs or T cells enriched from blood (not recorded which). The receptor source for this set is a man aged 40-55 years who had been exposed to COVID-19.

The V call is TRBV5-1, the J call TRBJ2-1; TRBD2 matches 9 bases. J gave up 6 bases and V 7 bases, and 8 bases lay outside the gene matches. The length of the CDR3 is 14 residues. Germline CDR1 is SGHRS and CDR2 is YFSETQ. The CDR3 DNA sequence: TGCGCCAGCCGGAAGGGACTAGCCCCCAATGAGCAGTTCTTC. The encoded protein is CASRKGLAPNEQFF.

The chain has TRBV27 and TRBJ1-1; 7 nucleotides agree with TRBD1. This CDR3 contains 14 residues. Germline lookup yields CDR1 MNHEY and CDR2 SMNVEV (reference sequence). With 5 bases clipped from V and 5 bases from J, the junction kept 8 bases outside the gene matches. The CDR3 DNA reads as TGTGCCAGCAGTCGGGGACAGAGACATACTGAAGCTTTCTTT. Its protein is CASSRGQRHTEAFF.

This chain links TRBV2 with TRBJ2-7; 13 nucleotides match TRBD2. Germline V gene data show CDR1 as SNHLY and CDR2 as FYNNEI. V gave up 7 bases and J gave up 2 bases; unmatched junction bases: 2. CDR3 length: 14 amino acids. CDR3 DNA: TGTGCCAGCATGGGACTAGCGGGACCCTACGAGCAGTACTTC. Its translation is CASMGLAGPYEQYF.

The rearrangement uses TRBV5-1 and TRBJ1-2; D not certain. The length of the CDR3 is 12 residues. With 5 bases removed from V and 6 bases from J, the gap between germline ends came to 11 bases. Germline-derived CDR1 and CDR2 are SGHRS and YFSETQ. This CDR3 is CASSMRDDGYTF. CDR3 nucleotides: TGCGCCAGCAGTATGAGGGATGATGGCTACACCTTC.

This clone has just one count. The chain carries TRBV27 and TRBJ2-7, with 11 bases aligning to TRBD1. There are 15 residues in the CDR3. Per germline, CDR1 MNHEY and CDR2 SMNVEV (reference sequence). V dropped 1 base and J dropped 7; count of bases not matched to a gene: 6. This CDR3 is CASSLWGTGGNEQYF. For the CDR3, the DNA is TGTGCCAGCAGTTTATGGGGGACAGGGGGAAATGAGCAGTACTTC.

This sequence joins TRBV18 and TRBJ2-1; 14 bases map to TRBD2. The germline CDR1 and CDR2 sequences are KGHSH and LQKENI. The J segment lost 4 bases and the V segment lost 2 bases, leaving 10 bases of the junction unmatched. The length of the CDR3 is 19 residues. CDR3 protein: CASSPSTSGRAGGYNEQFF. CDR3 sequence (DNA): TGTGCCAGCTCACCATCGACTAGCGGGAGGGCCGGAGGGTACAATGAGCAGTTCTTC.

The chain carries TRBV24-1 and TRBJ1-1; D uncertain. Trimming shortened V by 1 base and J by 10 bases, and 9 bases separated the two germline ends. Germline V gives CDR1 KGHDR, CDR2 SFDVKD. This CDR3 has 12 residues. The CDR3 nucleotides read TGTGCCACCAGTGATTTCTCCGGGTCAGCTTTCTTT. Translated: CATSDFSGSAFF.

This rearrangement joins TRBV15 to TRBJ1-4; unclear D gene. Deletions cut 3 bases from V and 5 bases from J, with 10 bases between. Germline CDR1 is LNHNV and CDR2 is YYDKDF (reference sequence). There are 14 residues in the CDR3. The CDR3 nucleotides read TGTGCCACCAGCAGGTTGGGCGGGAATGAAAAACTGTTTTTT. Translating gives CATSRLGGNEKLFF.

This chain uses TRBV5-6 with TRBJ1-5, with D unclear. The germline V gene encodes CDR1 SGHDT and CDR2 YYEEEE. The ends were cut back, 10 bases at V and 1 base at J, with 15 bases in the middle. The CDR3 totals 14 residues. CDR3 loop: CAYEAAGSNQPQHF. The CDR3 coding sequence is TGTGCCTACGAGGCAGCGGGGAGCAATCAGCCCCAGCATTTT.

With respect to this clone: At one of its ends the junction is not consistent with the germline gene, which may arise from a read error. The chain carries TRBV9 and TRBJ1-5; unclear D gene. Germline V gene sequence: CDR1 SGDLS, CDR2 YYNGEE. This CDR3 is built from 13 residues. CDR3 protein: CASSVASDQPQHF. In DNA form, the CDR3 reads TGTGCCAGCAGCGTAGCTAGCGATCAGCCCCAGCATTTT.

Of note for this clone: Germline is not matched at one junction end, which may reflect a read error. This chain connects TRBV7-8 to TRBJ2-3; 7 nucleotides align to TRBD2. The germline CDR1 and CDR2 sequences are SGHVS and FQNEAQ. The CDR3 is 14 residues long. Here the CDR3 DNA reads TGTGCCAGCAGCTTGGGCGGGAGCACATATACGCAGTATTTT. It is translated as CASSLGGSTYTQYF.

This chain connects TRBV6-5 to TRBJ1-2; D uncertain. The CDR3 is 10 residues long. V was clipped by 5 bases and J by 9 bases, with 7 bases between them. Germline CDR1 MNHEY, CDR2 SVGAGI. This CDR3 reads CASSTTSYTF. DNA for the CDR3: TGTGCCAGCAGTACTACCAGCTACACCTTC.

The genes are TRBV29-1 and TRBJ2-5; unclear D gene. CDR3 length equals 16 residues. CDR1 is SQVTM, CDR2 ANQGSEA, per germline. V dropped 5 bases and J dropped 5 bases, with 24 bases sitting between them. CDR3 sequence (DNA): TGCAGCGTTCCCCTATCCCCATCGACGGGTTGGGAGACCCAGTACTTC. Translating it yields CSVPLSPSTGWETQYF.

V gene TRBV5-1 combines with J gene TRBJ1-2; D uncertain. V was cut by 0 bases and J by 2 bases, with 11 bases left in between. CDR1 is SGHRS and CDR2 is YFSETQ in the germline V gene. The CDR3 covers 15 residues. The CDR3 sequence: CASSLARGLNYGYTF. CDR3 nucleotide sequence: TGCGCCAGCAGCTTGGCGAGAGGGTTAAACTATGGCTACACCTTC.

CDR3 loop: CASSSGQGGTEAFF. CDR3 sequence (DNA): TGCGCCAGCAGCTCGGGACAGGGTGGTACTGAAGCTTTCTTT. This chain links TRBV5-1 with TRBJ1-1; 9 bases line up with TRBD1. Germline V lookup: CDR1 SGHRS, CDR2 YFSETQ. The CDR3 is 14 residues long. The V gene end was trimmed by 3 bases and the J gene end by 5 bases; junction bases not matched to a gene: 5.

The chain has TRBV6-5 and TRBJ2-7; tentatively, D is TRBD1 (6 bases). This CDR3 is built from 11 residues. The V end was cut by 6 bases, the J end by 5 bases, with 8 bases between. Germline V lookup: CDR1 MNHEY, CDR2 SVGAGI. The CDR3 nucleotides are TGTGCCAGCAGAACAGGGCACGAGCAGTACTTC. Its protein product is CASRTGHEQYF.

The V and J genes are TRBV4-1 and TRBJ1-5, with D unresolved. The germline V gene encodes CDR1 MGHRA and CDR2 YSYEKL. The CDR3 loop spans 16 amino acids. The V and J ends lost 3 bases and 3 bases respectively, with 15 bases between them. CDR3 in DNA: TGCGCCAGCAGCCAGATAACTAGAGGTTACAATCAGCCCCAGCATTTT. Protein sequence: CASSQITRGYNQPQHF.

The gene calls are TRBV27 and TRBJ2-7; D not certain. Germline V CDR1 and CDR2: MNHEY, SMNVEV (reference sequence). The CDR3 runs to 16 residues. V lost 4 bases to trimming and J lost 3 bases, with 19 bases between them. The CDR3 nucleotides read TGTGCCAGCAGTTCGAGATACTCCACTAATGTCTACGAGCAGTACTTC. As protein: CASSSRYSTNVYEQYF.

The CDR3 DNA reads TGCGCCAGCAGCGAGAGACCCGACAGGAGCACTGAAGCTTTCTTT. This translates into CASSERPDRSTEAFF. The J gene is TRBJ1-1, the V gene TRBV5-1, with D perhaps matching TRBD1 (6 bases). Germline V gene data show CDR1 as SGHRS and CDR2 as YFSETQ. Trimming cost V 4 bases and J 4 bases, with 17 bases left between them. The CDR3 is made up of 15 amino acids.

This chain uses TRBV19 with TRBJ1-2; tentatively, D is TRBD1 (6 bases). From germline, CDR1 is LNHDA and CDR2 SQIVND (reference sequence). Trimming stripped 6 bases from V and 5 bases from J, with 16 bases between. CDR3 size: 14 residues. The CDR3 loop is CASRLPGQTYGYTF. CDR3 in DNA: TGTGCCAGTAGGTTACCGGGACAAACATATGGCTACACCTTC.

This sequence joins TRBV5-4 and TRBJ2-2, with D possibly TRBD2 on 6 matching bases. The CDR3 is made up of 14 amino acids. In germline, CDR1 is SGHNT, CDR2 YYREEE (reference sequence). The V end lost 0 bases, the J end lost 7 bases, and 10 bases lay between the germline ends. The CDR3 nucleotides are TGTGCCAGCAGCTTGGAGCTAGCGAACGGGGAGCTGTTTTTT. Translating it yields CASSLELANGELFF.

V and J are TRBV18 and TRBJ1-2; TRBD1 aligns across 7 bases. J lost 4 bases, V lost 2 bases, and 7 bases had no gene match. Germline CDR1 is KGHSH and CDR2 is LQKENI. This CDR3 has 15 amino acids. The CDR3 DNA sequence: TGTGCCAGCTCACCAGAGGGACAGAAGACCTATGGCTACACCTTC. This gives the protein CASSPEGQKTYGYTF.

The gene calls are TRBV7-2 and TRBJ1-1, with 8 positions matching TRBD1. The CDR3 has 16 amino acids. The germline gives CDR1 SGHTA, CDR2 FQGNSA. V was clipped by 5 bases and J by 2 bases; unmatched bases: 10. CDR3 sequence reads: CASSRTGWISNTEAFF. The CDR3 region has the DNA TGTGCCAGCAGCAGGACAGGGTGGATCAGTAACACTGAAGCTTTCTTT.